This T cell receptor beta chain originates from a study of T-cell reconstitution after alpha-beta-depleted transplantation in children. Study outcomes and limitations: Several hundred expanded graft clones reportedly were the source of alpha-beta T cells about two months after transplant.

V trimming: 0 bases; J trimming: 7 bases; junction bases outside the gene matches: 8. The CDR3 sequence is 15 residues long. The germline gives CDR1 SGHKS, CDR2 YYEKEE (reference sequence). Preparation of the TCRbeta library involved a method that used unique molecular identifiers. TCRdb re-analysed the PCR reads in MiXCR, keeping a single row per CDR3 protein. Of around 600,000 distinct CDR3 sequences in the sample, under 25% were seen once. This clonotype has ten or more counts. What it binds is not known. The chain employs TRBV5-5 and TRBJ2-3; 7 nucleotides match TRBD2. Sequences were derived from PBMCs, mostly from graft donor cells, sampled 360 days after TCRalphabeta/CD19-depleted stem cell transplant. The clonotype originates from a boy in the first two years of life who had a stem cell transplant for acute myeloid leukemia, so the T cells may come from the graft donor. In DNA, the CDR3 is TGTGCCAGCAGCTTGGTTGGCGGGGGTCGACATACGCAGTATTTT. It yields the protein CASSLVGGGRHTQYF.